The next 29 T cell receptor beta chains were all read from a single sample in a study of cytomegalovirus exposure and HLA in healthy donors. The PCR ran on 60 Vbeta and 13 Jbeta primers. TCRdb keeps only in-frame clones here, not all; method: immunoSEQ multiplex PCR. The table has just over 150,000 clones, around 84% seen once. The sequenced material came from PBMCs. Source of these receptors: a man between 18 and 29 years old in good health and CMV-seronegative.

The V gene is TRBV28, the J gene TRBJ2-1; tentatively, D is TRBD1 (6 bases). Germline V gene data show CDR1 as MDHEN and CDR2 as SYDVKM. The V end was cut by 8 bases, the J end by 3 bases, with 17 bases between. The CDR3 is 15 amino acids. CDR3: CASRVGQGYYNEQFF. As DNA, the CDR3 is TGTGCCAGCCGCGTCGGGCAGGGGTACTACAATGAGCAGTTCTTC. Based on the CDR3 plus reference TRBV28 and TRBJ2-1, the full variable domain is DVKVTQSSRYLVKRTGEKVFLECVQDMDHENMFWYRQDPGLGLRLIYFSYDVKMKEKGDIPEGYSVSREKKERFSLILESASTNQTSMYLCASRVGQGYYNEQFFGPGTRLTVL.

The genes are TRBV2 and TRBJ2-5; 7 bases map to TRBD2. This CDR3 is 13 amino acids long. CDR1 is SNHLY and CDR2 is FYNNEI in the germline V gene. The V segment lost 4 bases and the J segment 5 bases; nucleotides outside the gene matches: 4. The CDR3 sequence is CASSGAGAETQYF. The CDR3, as DNA: TGTGCCAGCAGTGGGGCGGGAGCGGAGACCCAGTACTTC.

This chain uses TRBV5-1 with TRBJ2-7; 8 bases map to TRBD2. This CDR3 contains 15 residues. V was pared by 8 bases and J by 3 bases, with 13 bases of the junction left unmatched. Germline assignment: CDR1 SGHRS and CDR2 YFSETQ. This CDR3 reads CASSPYSGGSYEQYF. CDR3 sequence (DNA): TGCGCCAGTTCCCCCTACAGCGGGGGAAGCTACGAGCAGTACTTC.

The chain combines TRBV6-4 with TRBJ2-3, with 9 positions matching TRBD1. CDR3 length: 13 residues. Germline V gives CDR1 MRHNA, CDR2 SNTAGT. The V segment lost 6 bases and the J segment 3 bases; nucleotides outside the gene matches: 1. The CDR3 DNA is TGTGCCAGCAGCGACAGGGGGACAGATACGCAGTATTTT. Amino acids: CASSDRGTDTQYF.

For the CDR3, the DNA is TGTGCCAGCAGCTTAGACTACACAGATACGCAGTATTTT. This sequence encodes CASSLDYTDTQYF. This rearrangement joins TRBV11-2 to TRBJ2-3; the D is unclear. The V end was cut by 0 bases, the J end by 2 bases, with 3 bases between. Germline V CDR1 and CDR2: SGHAT, FQNNGV. This CDR3 is 13 amino acids long.

The rearrangement joins TRBV18 to TRBJ2-7; 8 nucleotides line up with TRBD2. CDR3 length equals 14 residues. Germline loops: CDR1 KGHSH, CDR2 LQKENI. J gave up 7 bases and V 2 bases, and 7 bases lay outside the gene matches. The CDR3 DNA follows: TGTGCCAGCTCACCATCAGGACTAGCTTGGGAGCAGTACTTC. Its translation is CASSPSGLAWEQYF.

The sample holds a few counts of this clone. This rearrangement joins TRBV6-4 to TRBJ2-3; 10 nucleotides line up with TRBD1. Losses at the gene ends were 6 bases for V and 1 base for J; bases not matched to a gene: 4. This CDR3 is built from 15 residues. Germline V lookup: CDR1 MRHNA, CDR2 SNTAGT. Here the CDR3 DNA reads TGTGCCAGCAGCTCCGGGACAGGGGGCACAGATACGCAGTATTTT. It encodes CASSSGTGGTDTQYF.

V and J are TRBV10-3 and TRBJ1-6; TRBD1 might be the D (5 bases). With 2 bases removed from V and 10 bases from J, the gap between germline ends came to 18 bases. Germline V gives CDR1 ENHRY, CDR2 SYGVKD. This CDR3 contains 16 residues. The CDR3 reads CAISELGRVGLSPLHF. CDR3 in DNA: TGTGCCATCAGTGAGCTCGGCAGGGTCGGCTTATCACCCCTCCACTTT.

The chain employs TRBV5-4 and TRBJ2-5; 8 bases fit TRBD2. CDR3 length: 15 residues. J gave up 4 bases and V 0 bases, and 5 bases lay outside the gene matches. The germline gives CDR1 SGHNT, CDR2 YYREEE (reference sequence). The CDR3 sequence is CASSLDGGEGETQYF. CDR3 nucleotides: TGTGCCAGCAGCTTGGACGGGGGGGAGGGAGAGACCCAGTACTTC.

The chain couples TRBV28 to TRBJ2-7, with a tentative D call TRBD1 (6 bases). The V and J ends lost 5 bases and 4 bases respectively, with 21 bases between them. Germline V gives CDR1 MDHEN, CDR2 SYDVKM. There are 16 residues in the CDR3. In nucleotides, the CDR3 is TGTGCCAGCAGTCTCCCACCGGGACACCCGAGGTACGAGCAGTACTTC. This gives the protein CASSLPPGHPRYEQYF.

The chain joins TRBV7-3 to TRBJ1-2; 9 bases are shared with TRBD1. CDR1 is SGHTA and CDR2 is FQGTGA in the germline V gene. The CDR3 sequence is 13 residues long. Trimming removed 4 bases from V and 12 bases from J; junction bases left unmatched: 9. The chain's CDR3 is CASSSVRTGDDTF. CDR3 nucleotide sequence: TGTGCCAGCAGCTCGGTACGGACAGGGGATGACACCTTC.

A remark on this clone: One end of the junction varies from germline; a read error may be responsible. The chain carries TRBV7-9 and TRBJ1-1; D unresolved. Germline lookup yields CDR1 SEHNR and CDR2 FQNEAQ (reference sequence). This CDR3 region has 12 residues. CDR3 amino acids: CSSSKQRTEAFF. The DNA for the CDR3 is TGTTCCAGCAGCAAACAAAGAACTGAAGCTTTCTTT.

This clone was recorded only once. This chain connects TRBV6-1 to TRBJ1-4, with 7 nucleotides matching TRBD1. The germline V gene has CDR1 MNHNS and CDR2 SASEGT. The CDR3 is 12 amino acids. With V trimmed by 7 bases and J by 7 bases, 3 bases remained unmatched. CDR3 bases: TGTGCCAGCAAGGGGGCGGGTGAAAAACTGTTTTTT. Translated, it gives CASKGAGEKLFF.

V usage is TRBV28 and J usage is TRBJ2-2; D might be TRBD1 (6 bases). CDR3 length equals 15 residues. Trimming stripped 4 bases from V and 4 bases from J, with 13 bases between. CDR1 is MDHEN and CDR2 is SYDVKM in the germline V gene. CDR3 bases: TGTGCCAGCAGTTGGGGGCAGATAAGCACCGGGGAGCTGTTTTTT. Encoded protein: CASSWGQISTGELFF.

The chain is built from TRBV29-1 and TRBJ1-2, with 10 bases fitting TRBD1. The V gene's germline CDR1 is SQVTM and CDR2 ANQGSEA. The CDR3 loop spans 12 amino acids. V lost 5 bases, J lost 6 bases, and 3 bases stayed unmatched. For the CDR3, the DNA is TGCAGCGTTCCTGGACAGGGGGATGGCTACACCTTC. It translates to CSVPGQGDGYTF.

V gene TRBV7-9 combines with J gene TRBJ1-5; D not certain. Germline lookup yields CDR1 SEHNR and CDR2 FQNEAQ (reference sequence). This CDR3 has 14 residues. Trimming removed 5 bases at V and 4 bases at J, with 12 bases between. DNA of the CDR3: TGTGCCAGCAGCCTCGGTGGACTGAATCAGCCCCAGCATTTT. It is translated as CASSLGGLNQPQHF.

The CDR3 spells CASSILPGQGYPGELFF. DNA for the CDR3: TGTGCCAGTAGTATATTACCAGGACAGGGGTACCCCGGGGAGCTGTTTTTT. The chain has TRBV19 and TRBJ2-2; TRBD1 matches at 9 bases. The V gene's germline CDR1 is LNHDA and CDR2 SQIVND (reference sequence). Unmatched junction bases numbered 10, after V lost 2 bases and J lost 6 bases. This CDR3 has 17 residues. The full variable domain, in which reference TRBV19 and TRBJ2-2 provide the parts outside the CDR3, is DGGITQSPKYLFRKEGQNVTLSCEQNLNHDAMYWYRQDPGQGLRLIYYSQIVNDFQKGDIAEGYSVSREKKESFPLTVTSAQKNPTAFYLCASSILPGQGYPGELFFGEGSRLTVL.

The chain has TRBV6-1 and TRBJ1-1; weak D call: TRBD1 (5 bases). CDR3 length: 12 residues. Germline V lookup: CDR1 MNHNS, CDR2 SASEGT. V was trimmed by 7 bases and J by 5 bases, leaving 11 bases between them. The CDR3 bases are TGTGCCAGCACCCGGGGGGGGACTGAAGCTTTCTTT. This codes for CASTRGGTEAFF.

The chain uses TRBV29-1 and TRBJ2-7; 7 bases are shared with TRBD2. The germline V gene has CDR1 SQVTM and CDR2 ANQGSEA. The CDR3 length is 13 residues. Trimming took 4 bases from V and 3 from J; bases not matched to a gene: 6. CDR3 protein: CSVGRERGYEQYF. CDR3 bases: TGCAGCGTTGGTCGGGAGCGGGGCTACGAGCAGTACTTC.

The chain is built from TRBV4-2 and TRBJ2-2; weak D call: TRBD2 (5 bases). The CDR3 length is 17 residues. The germline V gene encodes CDR1 LGHNA and CDR2 YNFKEQ. Deletions cut 0 bases from V and 2 bases from J, with 13 bases between. Here the CDR3 DNA reads TGTGCCAGCAGCCAAGATAGCGTTACTTTAAACACCGGGGAGCTGTTTTTT. This sequence encodes CASSQDSVTLNTGELFF.

The J gene is TRBJ2-7, the V gene TRBV29-1, with D possibly being TRBD1 (5 bases). Germline loops: CDR1 SQVTM, CDR2 ANQGSEA. CDR3 length: 16 residues. The V end was cut by 2 bases, the J end by 0 bases, with 17 bases between. CDR3: CSVESKGYGNSYEQYF. The CDR3 bases are TGCAGCGTTGAATCGAAGGGGTATGGAAACTCCTACGAGCAGTACTTC.

V is TRBV7-2 and J is TRBJ2-3; 10 nucleotides match TRBD2. Germline trimming cut 6 bases from V and 10 bases from J; bases unmatched to any gene: 22. The CDR3 has 18 residues. CDR1 and CDR2 from the germline V gene are SGHTA and FQGNSA. The CDR3 DNA reads TGTGCCAGCAGTCGACTTACCGCACTAGCGGGACTAGGCGGGGCGCAGTATTTT. Encoded protein: CASSRLTALAGLGGAQYF.

This clone was recorded once. J is TRBJ2-2 and V is TRBV4-3; a possible D gene is TRBD2 (6 bases). Trimming stripped 0 bases from V and 2 bases from J, with 16 bases between. The CDR3 is 18 residues long. Germline assignment: CDR1 LGHNA and CDR2 YSLEER. The CDR3, as DNA: TGCGCCAGCAGCCAAGAAGGAGGGAGGCGATTTAACACCGGGGAGCTGTTTTTT. It yields the protein CASSQEGGRRFNTGELFF.

The chain is built from TRBV5-1 and TRBJ1-2, with a possible D match to TRBD1 (5 bases). V was cut by 0 bases and J by 4 bases, with 13 bases left in between. Germline assignment: CDR1 SGHRS and CDR2 YFSETQ. The CDR3 spans 15 residues. The CDR3 loop is CASSLEGEGAYGYTF. The DNA of the CDR3 is TGCGCCAGCAGCTTGGAGGGTGAAGGGGCCTATGGCTACACCTTC.

This rearrangement joins TRBV5-1 to TRBJ1-6, with 7 bases lining up with TRBD1. Germline loops: CDR1 SGHRS, CDR2 YFSETQ. V gave up 0 bases and J gave up 10 bases; unmatched junction bases: 4. This CDR3 spans 14 amino acids. The CDR3 loop is CASSLEDRDSPLHF. As DNA, the CDR3 is TGCGCCAGCAGCTTGGAAGACAGGGACTCACCCCTCCACTTT.

The chain recombines TRBV5-6 with TRBJ1-5; tentatively, D is TRBD1 (6 bases). The CDR3 loop spans 16 amino acids. Germline assignment: CDR1 SGHDT and CDR2 YYEEEE. The ends were cut back, 4 bases at V and 7 bases at J, with 21 bases in the middle. The CDR3 spells CASSPWGQGIEQPQHF. The DNA for the CDR3 is TGTGCCAGCAGCCCGTGGGGGCAGGGAATTGAGCAGCCCCAGCATTTT.

The rearrangement links TRBV5-4 to TRBJ2-2, with 11 bases lining up with TRBD2. CDR1 is SGHNT and CDR2 is YYREEE in the germline V gene (reference sequence). CDR3 length: 16 amino acids. Trimming cost V 4 bases and J 4 bases; bases outside gene matches: 6. The CDR3 region has the DNA TGTGCCAGCAGCCCGACTAGCGGGGTTCTCACCGGGGAGCTGTTTTTT. Its protein is CASSPTSGVLTGELFF.

V usage is TRBV6-1 and J usage is TRBJ1-2; no reliable D call. Germline V gene data show CDR1 as MNHNS and CDR2 as SASEGT. The CDR3 is 13 residues long. V lost 3 bases to trimming and J lost 1 base, with 6 bases between them. For the CDR3, the DNA is TGTGCCAGCAGTGAGGGCATTAACTATGGCTACACCTTC. This sequence encodes CASSEGINYGYTF.

The chain employs TRBV19 and TRBJ1-1; 11 bases are shared with TRBD1. Germline V CDR1 and CDR2: LNHDA, SQIVND (reference sequence). V dropped 10 bases and J dropped 1; count of bases not matched to a gene: 11. This CDR3 contains 16 residues. CDR3 sequence reads: CATLGTGGSPNTEAFF. As DNA, the CDR3 is TGTGCCACCCTCGGGACAGGGGGGTCTCCGAACACTGAAGCTTTCTTT. Full variable domain (missing parts from reference TRBV19 and TRBJ1-1): DGGITQSPKYLFRKEGQNVTLSCEQNLNHDAMYWYRQDPGQGLRLIYYSQIVNDFQKGDIAEGYSVSREKKESFPLTVTSAQKNPTAFYLCATLGTGGSPNTEAFFGQGTRLTVV.